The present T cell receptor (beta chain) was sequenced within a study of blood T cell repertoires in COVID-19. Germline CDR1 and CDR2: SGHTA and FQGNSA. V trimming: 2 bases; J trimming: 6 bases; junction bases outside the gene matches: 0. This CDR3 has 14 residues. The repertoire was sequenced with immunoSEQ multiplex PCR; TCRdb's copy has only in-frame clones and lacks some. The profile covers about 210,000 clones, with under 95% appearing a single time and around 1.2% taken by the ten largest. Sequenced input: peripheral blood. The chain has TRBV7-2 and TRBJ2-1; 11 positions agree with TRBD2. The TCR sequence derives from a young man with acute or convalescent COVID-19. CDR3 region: CASSLLAGGNEQFF. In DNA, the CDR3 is TGTGCCAGCAGCTTACTAGCGGGAGGCAATGAGCAGTTCTTC.